The 7 T cell receptor beta chains given below trace back to one sample, sequenced in a study of PD-L1 blockade in urothelial cancer. Clones were read by immunoSEQ multiplex PCR, and TCRdb kept only the in-frame ones, dropping some. The sample has approximately 50,000 clones; more than 70% are singletons. The time point was: peripheral blood 6 weeks after treatment start. Material: PBMCs, obtained around atezolizumab (anti-PD-L1) treatment. Source of these receptors: a man aged 55 to 69 with urothelial cancer.

V usage is TRBV4-1 and J usage is TRBJ2-7, with D possibly matching TRBD1 (5 bases). Between the trimmed V and J ends, which lost 5 bases and 0 bases, there was a span of 11 bases. The CDR3 covers 14 residues. Per germline, CDR1 MGHRA and CDR2 YSYEKL. CDR3 amino acids: CASSGAPSSYEQYF. The CDR3 bases are TGCGCCAGCAGCGGGGCCCCAAGCTCCTACGAGCAGTACTTC.

This rearrangement joins TRBV5-4 to TRBJ2-5; D remains ambiguous. Trimming took off 1 base at V and 3 bases at J, with 7 bases between the two ends. The CDR3 spans 13 residues. Germline values: CDR1 SGHNT, CDR2 YYREEE (reference sequence). CDR3 bases: TGTGCCAGCAGCTTGAGCCAAAAAGAGACCCAGTACTTC. This encodes CASSLSQKETQYF.

The chain uses TRBV5-1 and TRBJ2-3, with 14 bases identical to TRBD2. CDR3 size: 17 residues. Germline CDR1 is SGHRS and CDR2 is YFSETQ. V lost 3 bases to trimming and J lost 4 bases; unmatched junction nucleotides: 7. The CDR3, as DNA: TGCGCCAGCAGCTGGACTAGCGGGAGGTCGAGGGCAGATACGCAGTATTTT. It is translated as CASSWTSGRSRADTQYF.

The chain has TRBV18 and TRBJ1-3; TRBD1 aligns across 7 bases. This CDR3 comprises 18 residues. Germline values: CDR1 KGHSH, CDR2 LQKENI. The J segment lost 0 bases and the V segment lost 2 bases, leaving 10 bases of the junction unmatched. The CDR3 reads CASSPKNPGQSSGNTIYF. In DNA form, the CDR3 reads TGTGCCAGCTCACCAAAAAACCCGGGACAGTCCTCTGGAAACACCATATATTTT.

The chain is built from TRBV6-5 and TRBJ2-2; 8 bases map to TRBD1. The V gene's germline CDR1 is MNHEY and CDR2 SVGAGI. The CDR3 sequence is 14 residues long. The ends lost 8 bases at V and 6 bases at J; junction bases unmatched: 8. The CDR3: CASANRGFAGELFF. Here the CDR3 DNA reads TGTGCCAGCGCCAACAGGGGGTTTGCCGGGGAGCTGTTTTTT.

The rearrangement links TRBV10-2 to TRBJ2-1; 16 bases agree with TRBD2. V dropped 4 bases and J dropped 1; count of bases not matched to a gene: 10. CDR1 is WSHSY, CDR2 SAAADI, per germline. This CDR3 spans 20 amino acids. CDR3 sequence: CASSARGTSGGAGSYNEQFF. The CDR3 region has the DNA TGCGCCAGCAGTGCCCGAGGGACTAGCGGGGGGGCGGGGTCCTACAATGAGCAGTTCTTC.

V is TRBV6-1 and J is TRBJ2-2, with TRBD1 identical over 11 bases. This CDR3 has 16 residues. Germline V gene sequence: CDR1 MNHNS, CDR2 SASEGT. V was pared by 3 bases and J by 7 bases, with 7 bases of the junction left unmatched. The CDR3 sequence is CASSDLGTGGVGELFF. The DNA for the CDR3 is TGTGCCAGCAGTGACCTTGGGACAGGGGGAGTCGGGGAGCTGTTTTTT.